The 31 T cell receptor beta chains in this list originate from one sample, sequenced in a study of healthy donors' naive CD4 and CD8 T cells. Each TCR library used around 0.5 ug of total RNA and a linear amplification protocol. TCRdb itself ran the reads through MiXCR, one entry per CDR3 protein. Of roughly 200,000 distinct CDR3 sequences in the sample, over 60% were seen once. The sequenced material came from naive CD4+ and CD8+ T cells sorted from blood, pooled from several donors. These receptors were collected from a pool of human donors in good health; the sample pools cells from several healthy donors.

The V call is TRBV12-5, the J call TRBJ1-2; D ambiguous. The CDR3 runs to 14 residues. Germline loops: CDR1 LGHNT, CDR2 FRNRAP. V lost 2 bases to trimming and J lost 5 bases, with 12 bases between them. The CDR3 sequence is CASGLPYWGYGYTF. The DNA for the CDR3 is TGTGCTAGTGGTTTGCCCTACTGGGGTTATGGCTACACCTTC.

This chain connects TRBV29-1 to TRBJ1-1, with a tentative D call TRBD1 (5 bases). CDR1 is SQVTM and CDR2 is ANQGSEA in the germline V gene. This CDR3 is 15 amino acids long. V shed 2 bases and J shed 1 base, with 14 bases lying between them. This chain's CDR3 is CSVELNGQGNTEAFF. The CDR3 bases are TGCAGCGTTGAATTAAACGGCCAGGGGAACACTGAAGCTTTCTTT.

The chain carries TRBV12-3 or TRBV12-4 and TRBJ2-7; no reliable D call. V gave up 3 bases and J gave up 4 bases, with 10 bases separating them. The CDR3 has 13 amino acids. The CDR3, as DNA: TGTGCCAGCAGTTTTAGACTCGCATACGAGCAGTACTTC. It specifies CASSFRLAYEQYF.

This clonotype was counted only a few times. CDR3 DNA sequence: TGTGCCATCAGTACTTATACAAGCACAGATACGCAGTATTTT. Translating it yields CAISTYTSTDTQYF. The gene calls are TRBV10-3 and TRBJ2-3; no clear D. CDR1 and CDR2 from the germline V gene are ENHRY and SYGVKD. This CDR3 is built from 14 residues. V was cut by 5 bases and J by 0 bases, with 9 bases left in between.

In nucleotides, the CDR3 is TGTGCCAGCAGCTTGTCGCCAAATCAGCCCCAGCATTTT. Amino acid sequence: CASSLSPNQPQHF. V and J are TRBV5-5 and TRBJ1-5; D gene ambiguous. Germline V gives CDR1 SGHKS, CDR2 YYEKEE (reference sequence). Trimming took 1 base from V and 4 from J, leaving 6 bases between them. CDR3 size: 13 residues.

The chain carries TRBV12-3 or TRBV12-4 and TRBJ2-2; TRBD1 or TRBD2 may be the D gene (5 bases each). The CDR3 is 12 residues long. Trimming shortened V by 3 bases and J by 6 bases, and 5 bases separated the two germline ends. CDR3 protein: CASSLGAGELFF. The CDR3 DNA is TGTGCCAGCAGTTTGGGGGCCGGGGAGCTGTTTTTT.

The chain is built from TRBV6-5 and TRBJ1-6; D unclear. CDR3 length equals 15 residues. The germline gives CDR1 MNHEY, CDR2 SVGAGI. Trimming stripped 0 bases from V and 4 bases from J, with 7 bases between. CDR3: CASSYSAGYNSPLHF. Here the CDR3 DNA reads TGTGCCAGCAGTTACTCGGCAGGTTATAATTCACCCCTCCACTTT.

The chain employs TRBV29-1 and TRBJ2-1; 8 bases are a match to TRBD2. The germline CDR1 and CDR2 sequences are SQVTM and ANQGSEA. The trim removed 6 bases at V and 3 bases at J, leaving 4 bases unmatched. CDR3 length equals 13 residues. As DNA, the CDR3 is TGCAGCGTAGCGGGAGAGTACTACAATGAGCAGTTCTTC. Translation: CSVAGEYYNEQFF.

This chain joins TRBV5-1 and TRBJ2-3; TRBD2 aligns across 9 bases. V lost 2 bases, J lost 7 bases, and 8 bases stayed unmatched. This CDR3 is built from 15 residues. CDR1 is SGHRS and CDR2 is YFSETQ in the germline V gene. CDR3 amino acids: CASSFGREGLNTQYF. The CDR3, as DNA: TGCGCCAGCAGCTTCGGGCGGGAGGGCCTAAATACGCAGTATTTT.

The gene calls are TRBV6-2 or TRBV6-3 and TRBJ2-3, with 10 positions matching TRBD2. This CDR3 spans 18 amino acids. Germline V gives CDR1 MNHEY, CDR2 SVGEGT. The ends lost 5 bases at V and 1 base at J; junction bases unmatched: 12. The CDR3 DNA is TGTGCCAGCAGTCCCGATTTTAGGACTAGCGGCGGCACAGATACGCAGTATTTT. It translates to CASSPDFRTSGGTDTQYF.

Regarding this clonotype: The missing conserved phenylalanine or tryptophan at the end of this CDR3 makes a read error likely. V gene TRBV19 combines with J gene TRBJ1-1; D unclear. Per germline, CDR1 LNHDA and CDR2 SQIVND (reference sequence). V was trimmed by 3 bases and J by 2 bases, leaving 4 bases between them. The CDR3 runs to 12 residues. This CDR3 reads CASSMGNTEAFL. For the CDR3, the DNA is TGTGCCAGTAGTATGGGAAACACTGAAGCTTTCCTT.

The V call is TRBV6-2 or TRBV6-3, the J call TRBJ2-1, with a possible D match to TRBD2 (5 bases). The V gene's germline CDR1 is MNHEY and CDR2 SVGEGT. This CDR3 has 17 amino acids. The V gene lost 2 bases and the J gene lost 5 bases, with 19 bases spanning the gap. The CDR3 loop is CASSYTGGRLTHNEQFF. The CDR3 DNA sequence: TGTGCCAGCAGTTACACCGGTGGGAGACTAACCCACAATGAGCAGTTCTTC.

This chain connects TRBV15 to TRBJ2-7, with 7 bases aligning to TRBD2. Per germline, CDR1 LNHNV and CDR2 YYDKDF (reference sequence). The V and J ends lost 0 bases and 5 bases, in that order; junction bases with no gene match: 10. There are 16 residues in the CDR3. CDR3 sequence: CATSRDRARTSNEQYF. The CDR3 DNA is TGTGCCACCAGCAGAGATCGTGCCCGGACTAGTAACGAGCAGTACTTC. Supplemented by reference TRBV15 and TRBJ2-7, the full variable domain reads DAMVIQNPRYQVTQFGKPVTLSCSQTLNHNVMYWYQQKSSQAPKLLFHYYDKDFNNEADTPDNFQSRRPNTSFCFLDIRSPGLGDTAMYLCATSRDRARTSNEQYFGPGTRLTVT.

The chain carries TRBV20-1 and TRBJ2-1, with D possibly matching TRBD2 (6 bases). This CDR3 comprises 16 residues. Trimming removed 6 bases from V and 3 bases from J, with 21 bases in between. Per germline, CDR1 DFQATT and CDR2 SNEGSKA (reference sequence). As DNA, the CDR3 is TGCAGTGCCTCTGTGGGCCGGGACTCTTACTACAATGAGCAGTTCTTC. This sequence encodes CSASVGRDSYYNEQFF.

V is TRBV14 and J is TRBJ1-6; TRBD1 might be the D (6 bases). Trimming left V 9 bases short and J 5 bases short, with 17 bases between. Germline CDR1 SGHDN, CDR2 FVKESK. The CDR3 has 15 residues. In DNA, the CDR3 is TGTGCCAGGGGATCACAGGGTAGCGATAATTCACCCCTCCACTTT. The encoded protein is CARGSQGSDNSPLHF.

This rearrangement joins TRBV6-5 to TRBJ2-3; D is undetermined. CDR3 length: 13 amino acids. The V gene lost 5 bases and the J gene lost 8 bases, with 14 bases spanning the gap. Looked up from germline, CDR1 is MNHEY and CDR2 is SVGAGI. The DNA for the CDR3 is TGTGCCAGCAGTCCACCCCTAGAGAGTACGCAGTATTTT. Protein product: CASSPPLESTQYF.

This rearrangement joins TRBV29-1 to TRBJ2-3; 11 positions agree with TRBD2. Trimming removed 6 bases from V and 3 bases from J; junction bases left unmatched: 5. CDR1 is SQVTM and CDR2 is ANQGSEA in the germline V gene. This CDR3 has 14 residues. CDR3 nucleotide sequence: TGCAGCGTGGTGCTAGCGGGAGGAACAGATACGCAGTATTTT. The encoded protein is CSVVLAGGTDTQYF.

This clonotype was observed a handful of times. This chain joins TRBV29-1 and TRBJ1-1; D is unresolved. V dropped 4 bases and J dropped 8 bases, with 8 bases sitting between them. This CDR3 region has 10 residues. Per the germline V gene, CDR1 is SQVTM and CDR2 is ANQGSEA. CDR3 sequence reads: CSVARSEAFF. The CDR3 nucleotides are TGCAGCGTTGCCAGGAGCGAAGCTTTCTTT.

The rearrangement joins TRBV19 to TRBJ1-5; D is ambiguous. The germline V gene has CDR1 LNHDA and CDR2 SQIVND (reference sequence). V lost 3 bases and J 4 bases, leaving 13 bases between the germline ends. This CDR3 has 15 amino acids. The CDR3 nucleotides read TGTGCCAGTAGTATGGAAGAAGGGATTAATCAGCCCCAGCATTTT. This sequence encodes CASSMEEGINQPQHF. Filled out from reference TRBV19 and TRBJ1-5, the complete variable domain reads DGGITQSPKYLFRKEGQNVTLSCEQNLNHDAMYWYRQDPGQGLRLIYYSQIVNDFQKGDIAEGYSVSREKKESFPLTVTSAQKNPTAFYLCASSMEEGINQPQHFGDGTRLSIL.

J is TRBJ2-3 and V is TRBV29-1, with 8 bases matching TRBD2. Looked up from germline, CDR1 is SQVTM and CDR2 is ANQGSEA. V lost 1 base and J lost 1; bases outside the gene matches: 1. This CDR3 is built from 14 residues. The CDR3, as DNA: TGCAGCGTTGAAGCGGGAGGGGGCACAGATACGCAGTATTTT. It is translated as CSVEAGGGTDTQYF.

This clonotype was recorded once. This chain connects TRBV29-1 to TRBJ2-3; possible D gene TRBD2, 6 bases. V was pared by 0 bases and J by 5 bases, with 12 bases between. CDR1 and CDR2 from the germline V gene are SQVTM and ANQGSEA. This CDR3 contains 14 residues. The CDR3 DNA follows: TGCAGCGTTGAAGAGGGACTTCGTGGAGATACGCAGTATTTT. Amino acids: CSVEEGLRGDTQYF.

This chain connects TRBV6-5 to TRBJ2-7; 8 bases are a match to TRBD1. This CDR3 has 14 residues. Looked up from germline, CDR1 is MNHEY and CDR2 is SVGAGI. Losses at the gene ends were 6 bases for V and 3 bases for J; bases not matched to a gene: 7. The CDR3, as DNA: TGTGCCAGCAGATTCACCGGGACAGGCTACGAGCAGTACTTC. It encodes CASRFTGTGYEQYF.

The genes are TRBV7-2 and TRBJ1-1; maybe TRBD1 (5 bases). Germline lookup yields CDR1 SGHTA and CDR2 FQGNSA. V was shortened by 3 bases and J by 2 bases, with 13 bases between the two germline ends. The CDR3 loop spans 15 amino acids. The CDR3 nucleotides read TGTGCCAGCAGCTTCCAGGGCAGGGCAAACACTGAAGCTTTCTTT. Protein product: CASSFQGRANTEAFF. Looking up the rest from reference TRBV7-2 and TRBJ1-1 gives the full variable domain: GAGVSQSPSNKVTEKGKDVELRCDPISGHTALYWYRQSLGQGLEFLIYFQGNSAPDKSGLPSDRFSAERTGGSVSTLTIQRTQQEDSAVYLCASSFQGRANTEAFFGQGTRLTVV.

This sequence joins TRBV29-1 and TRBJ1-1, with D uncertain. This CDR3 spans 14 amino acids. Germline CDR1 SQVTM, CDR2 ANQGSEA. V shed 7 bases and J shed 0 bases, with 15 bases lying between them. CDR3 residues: CSAGRLGLNTEAFF. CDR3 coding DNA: TGCAGCGCCGGACGATTGGGATTGAACACTGAAGCTTTCTTT.

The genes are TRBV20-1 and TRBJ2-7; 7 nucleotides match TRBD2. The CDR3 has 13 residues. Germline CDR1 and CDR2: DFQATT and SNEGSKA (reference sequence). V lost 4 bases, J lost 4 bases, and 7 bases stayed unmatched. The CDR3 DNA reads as TGCAGTGCTAATGAGGGAGGGAGGTACGAGCAGTACTTC. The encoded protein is CSANEGGRYEQYF.

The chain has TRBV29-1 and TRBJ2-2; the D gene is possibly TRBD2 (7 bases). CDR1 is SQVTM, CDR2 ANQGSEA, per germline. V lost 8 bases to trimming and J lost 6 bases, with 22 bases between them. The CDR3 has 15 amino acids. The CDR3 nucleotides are TGCAGCACCCGCGGGGGCGGGGCGGGGTCCGGGGAGCTGTTTTTT. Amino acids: CSTRGGGAGSGELFF.

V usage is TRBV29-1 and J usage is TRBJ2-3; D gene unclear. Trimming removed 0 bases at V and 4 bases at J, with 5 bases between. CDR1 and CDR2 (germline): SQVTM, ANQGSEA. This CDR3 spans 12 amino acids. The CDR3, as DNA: TGCAGCGTTGAAGAAAGGGCAGATACGCAGTATTTT. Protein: CSVEERADTQYF.

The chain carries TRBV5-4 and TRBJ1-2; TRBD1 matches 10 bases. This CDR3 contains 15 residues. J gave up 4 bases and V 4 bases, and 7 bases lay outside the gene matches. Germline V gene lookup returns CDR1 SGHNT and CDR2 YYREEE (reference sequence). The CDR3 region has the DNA TGTGCCAGCAGCCGCCCCGGACAGGGGGGCTATGGCTACACCTTC. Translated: CASSRPGQGGYGYTF.

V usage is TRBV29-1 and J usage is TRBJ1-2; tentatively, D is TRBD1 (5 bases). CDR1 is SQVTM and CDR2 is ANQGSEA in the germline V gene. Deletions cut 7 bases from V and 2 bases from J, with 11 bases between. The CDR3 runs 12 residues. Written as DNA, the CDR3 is TGCAGCGCCGCTGGGGGAAACTATGGCTACACCTTC. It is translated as CSAAGGNYGYTF.

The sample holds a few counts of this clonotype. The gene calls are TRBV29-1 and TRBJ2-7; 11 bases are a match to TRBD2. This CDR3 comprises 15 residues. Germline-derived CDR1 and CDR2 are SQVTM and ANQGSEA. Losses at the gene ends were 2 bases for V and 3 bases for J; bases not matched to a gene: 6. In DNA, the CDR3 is TGCAGCGTTGAAACTCCGACTAGCGGGAACTACGAGCAGTACTTC. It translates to CSVETPTSGNYEQYF.

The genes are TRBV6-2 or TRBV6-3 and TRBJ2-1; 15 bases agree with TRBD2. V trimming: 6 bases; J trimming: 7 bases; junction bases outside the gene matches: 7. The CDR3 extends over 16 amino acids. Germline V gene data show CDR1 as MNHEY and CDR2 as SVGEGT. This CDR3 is CASRTAGTSGRNEQFF. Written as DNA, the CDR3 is TGTGCCAGCAGAACGGCCGGGACTAGCGGGAGGAATGAGCAGTTCTTC.